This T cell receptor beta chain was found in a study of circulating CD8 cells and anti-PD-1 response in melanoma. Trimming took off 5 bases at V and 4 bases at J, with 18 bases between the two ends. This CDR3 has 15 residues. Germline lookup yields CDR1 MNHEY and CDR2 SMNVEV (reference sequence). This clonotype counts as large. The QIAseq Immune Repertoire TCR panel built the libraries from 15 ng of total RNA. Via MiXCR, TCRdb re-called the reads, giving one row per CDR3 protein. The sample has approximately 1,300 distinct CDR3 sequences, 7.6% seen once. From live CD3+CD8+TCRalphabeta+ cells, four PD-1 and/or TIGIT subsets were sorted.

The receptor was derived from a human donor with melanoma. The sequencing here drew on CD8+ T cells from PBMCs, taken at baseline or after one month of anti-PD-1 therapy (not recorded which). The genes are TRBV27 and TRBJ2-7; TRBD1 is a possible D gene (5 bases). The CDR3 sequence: CASSPSDSGRYEQYF. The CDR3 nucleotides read TGTGCCAGCAGTCCCTCCGACAGTGGGCGTTACGAGCAGTACTTC.